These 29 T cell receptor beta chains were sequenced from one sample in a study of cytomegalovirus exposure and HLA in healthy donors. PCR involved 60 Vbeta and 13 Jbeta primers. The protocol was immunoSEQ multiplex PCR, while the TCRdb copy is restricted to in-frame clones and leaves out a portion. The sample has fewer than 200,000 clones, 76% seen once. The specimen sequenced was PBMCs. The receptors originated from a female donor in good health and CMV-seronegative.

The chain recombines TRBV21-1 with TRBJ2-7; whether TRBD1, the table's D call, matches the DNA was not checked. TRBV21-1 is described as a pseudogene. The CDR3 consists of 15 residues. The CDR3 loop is CASSAQPGHLYEQYF. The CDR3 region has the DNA TGTGCCAGCAGCGCCCAACCGGGACACCTCTACGAGCAGTACTTC.

The DNA for the CDR3 is TGCGCCAGCAGCTTGGCCGGACAGCCGAACACCGGGGAGCTGTTTTTT. It codes for CASSLAGQPNTGELFF. The rearrangement links TRBV5-1 to TRBJ2-2; a possible D gene is TRBD1 (6 bases). CDR1 is SGHRS and CDR2 is YFSETQ in the germline V gene. Trimming left V 0 bases short and J 0 bases short, with 9 bases between. This CDR3 contains 16 residues.

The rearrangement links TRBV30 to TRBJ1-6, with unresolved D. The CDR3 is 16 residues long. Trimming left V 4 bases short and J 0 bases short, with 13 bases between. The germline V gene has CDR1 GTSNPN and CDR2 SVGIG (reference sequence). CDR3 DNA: TGTGCCTGGAAGGTTGCAGGCCCCTCCTATAATTCACCCCTCCACTTT. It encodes CAWKVAGPSYNSPLHF. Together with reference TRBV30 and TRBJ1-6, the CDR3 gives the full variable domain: SQTIHQWPATLVQPVGSPLSLECTVEGTSNPNLYWYRQAAGRGLQLLFYSVGIGQISSEVPQNLSASRPQDRQFILSSKKLLLSDSGFYLCAWKVAGPSYNSPLHFGNGTRLTVT.

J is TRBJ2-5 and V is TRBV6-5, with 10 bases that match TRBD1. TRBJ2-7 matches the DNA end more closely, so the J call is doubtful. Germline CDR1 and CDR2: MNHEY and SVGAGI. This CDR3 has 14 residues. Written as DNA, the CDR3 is TGTGCCAGCACCACTAGGACAGGGGGGTACGAGCAGTACTTC. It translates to CASTTRTGGYEQYF.

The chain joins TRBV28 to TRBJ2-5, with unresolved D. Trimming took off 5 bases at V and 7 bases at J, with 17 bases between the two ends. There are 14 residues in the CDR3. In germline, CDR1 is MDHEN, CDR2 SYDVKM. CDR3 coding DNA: TGTGCCAGCAGTGGGCATCCAACCCCGTTGACCCAGTACTTC. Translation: CASSGHPTPLTQYF.

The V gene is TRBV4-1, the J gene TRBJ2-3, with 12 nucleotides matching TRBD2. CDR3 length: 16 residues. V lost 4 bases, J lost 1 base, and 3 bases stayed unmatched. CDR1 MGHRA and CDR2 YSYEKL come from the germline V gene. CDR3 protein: CASSPGLAGRTDTQYF. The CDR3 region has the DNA TGCGCCAGCAGCCCTGGACTAGCGGGACGCACAGATACGCAGTATTTT.

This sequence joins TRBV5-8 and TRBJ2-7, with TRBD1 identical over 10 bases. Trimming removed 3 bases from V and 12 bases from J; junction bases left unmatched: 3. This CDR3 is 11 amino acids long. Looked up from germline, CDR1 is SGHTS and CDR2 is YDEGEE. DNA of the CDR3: TGTGCCAGCAGCTGGACAGGGGGGCCGTACTTC. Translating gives CASSWTGGPYF.

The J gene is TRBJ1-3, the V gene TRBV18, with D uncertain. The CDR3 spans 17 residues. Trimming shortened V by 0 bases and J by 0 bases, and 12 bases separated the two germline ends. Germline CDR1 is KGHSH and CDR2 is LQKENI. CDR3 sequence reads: CASSPPAVRASGNTIYF. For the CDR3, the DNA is TGTGCCAGCTCACCACCGGCGGTTCGAGCCTCTGGAAACACCATATATTTT. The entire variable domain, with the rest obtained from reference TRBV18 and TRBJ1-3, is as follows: NAGVMQNPRHLVRRRGQEARLRCSPMKGHSHVYWYRQLPEEGLKFMVYLQKENIIDESGMPKERFSAEFPKEGPSILRIQQVVRGDSAAYFCASSPPAVRASGNTIYFGEGSWLTVV.

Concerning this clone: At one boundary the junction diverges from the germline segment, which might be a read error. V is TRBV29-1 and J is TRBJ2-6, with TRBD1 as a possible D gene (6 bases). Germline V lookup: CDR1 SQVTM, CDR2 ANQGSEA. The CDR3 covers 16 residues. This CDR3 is CSVGIRRGLGANGLTF. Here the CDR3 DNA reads TGCAGCGTCGGGATTCGTAGGGGCCTGGGGGCCAACGGCCTGACTTTC.

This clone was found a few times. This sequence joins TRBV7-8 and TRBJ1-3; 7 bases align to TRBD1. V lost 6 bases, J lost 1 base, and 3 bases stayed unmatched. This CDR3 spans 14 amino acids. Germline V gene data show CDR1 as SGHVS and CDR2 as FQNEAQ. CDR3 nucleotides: TGTGCCAGCAGTCACAGGGGATCTGGAAACACCATATATTTT. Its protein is CASSHRGSGNTIYF. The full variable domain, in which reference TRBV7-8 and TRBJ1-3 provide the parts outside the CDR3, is GAGVSQSPRYKVAKRGQDVALRCDPISGHVSLFWYQQALGQGPEFLTYFQNEAQLDKSGLPSDRFFAERPEGSVSTLKIQRTQQEDSAVYLCASSHRGSGNTIYFGEGSWLTVV.

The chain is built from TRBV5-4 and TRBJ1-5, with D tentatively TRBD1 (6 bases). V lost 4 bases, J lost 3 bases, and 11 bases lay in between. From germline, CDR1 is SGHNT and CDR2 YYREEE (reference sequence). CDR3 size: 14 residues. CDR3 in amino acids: CASSADSSNQPQHF. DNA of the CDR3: TGTGCCAGCAGCGCGGACAGCTCCAATCAGCCCCAGCATTTT.

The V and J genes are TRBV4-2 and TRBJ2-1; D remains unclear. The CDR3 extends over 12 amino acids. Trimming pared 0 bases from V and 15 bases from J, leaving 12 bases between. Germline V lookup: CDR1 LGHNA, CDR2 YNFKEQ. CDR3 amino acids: CASSQDPLDPFF. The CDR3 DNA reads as TGTGCCAGCAGCCAAGATCCCCTAGATCCGTTCTTC.

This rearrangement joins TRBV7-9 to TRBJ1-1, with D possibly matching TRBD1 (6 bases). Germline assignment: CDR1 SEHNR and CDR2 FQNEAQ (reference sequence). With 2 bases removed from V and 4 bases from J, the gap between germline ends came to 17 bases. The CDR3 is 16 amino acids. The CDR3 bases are TGTGCCAGCAGCTTAAAGTCGGGAGGGGGGGTCACTGAAGCTTTCTTT. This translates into CASSLKSGGGVTEAFF.

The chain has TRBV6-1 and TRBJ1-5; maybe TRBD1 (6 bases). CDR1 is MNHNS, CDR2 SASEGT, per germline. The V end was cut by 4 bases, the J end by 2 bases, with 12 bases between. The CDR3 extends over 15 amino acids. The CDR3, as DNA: TGTGCCAGCAGTGTCCAGGGGTATGGCAATCAGCCCCAGCATTTT. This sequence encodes CASSVQGYGNQPQHF.

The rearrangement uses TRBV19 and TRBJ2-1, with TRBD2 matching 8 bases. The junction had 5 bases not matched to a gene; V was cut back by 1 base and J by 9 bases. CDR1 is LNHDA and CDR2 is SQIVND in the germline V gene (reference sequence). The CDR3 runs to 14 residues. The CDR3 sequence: CASSIGTGGGEQFF. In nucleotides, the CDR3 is TGTGCCAGTAGTATAGGAACGGGGGGGGGTGAGCAGTTCTTC.

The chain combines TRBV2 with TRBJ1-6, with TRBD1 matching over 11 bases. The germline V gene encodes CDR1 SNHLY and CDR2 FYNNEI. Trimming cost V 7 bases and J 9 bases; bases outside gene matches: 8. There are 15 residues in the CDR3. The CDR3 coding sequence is TGTGCCAGCACCCCGGGACAGGGGGTTGTTTCACCCCTCCACTTT. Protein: CASTPGQGVVSPLHF.

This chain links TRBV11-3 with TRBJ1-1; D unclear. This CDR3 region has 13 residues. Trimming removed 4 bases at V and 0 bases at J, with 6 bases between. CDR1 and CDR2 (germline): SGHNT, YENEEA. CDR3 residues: CASSYGVNTEAFF. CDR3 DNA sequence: TGTGCCAGCAGCTACGGGGTGAACACTGAAGCTTTCTTT.

The CDR3 sequence is CASSLVGAYGYTF. CDR3 sequence (DNA): TGCGCCAGCAGCTTGGTGGGGGCGTATGGCTACACCTTC. The chain is built from TRBV5-1 and TRBJ1-2, with D possibly TRBD1 on 6 matching bases. The CDR3 totals 13 residues. Looked up from germline, CDR1 is SGHRS and CDR2 is YFSETQ. Trimming pared 0 bases from V and 5 bases from J, leaving 8 bases between.

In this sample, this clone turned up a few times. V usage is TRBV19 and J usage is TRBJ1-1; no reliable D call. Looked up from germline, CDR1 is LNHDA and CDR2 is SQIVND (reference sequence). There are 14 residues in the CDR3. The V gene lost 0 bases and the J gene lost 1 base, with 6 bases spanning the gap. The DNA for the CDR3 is TGTGCCAGTAGTATAGATCTATGGAACACTGAAGCTTTCTTT. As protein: CASSIDLWNTEAFF. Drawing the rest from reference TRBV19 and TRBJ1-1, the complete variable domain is DGGITQSPKYLFRKEGQNVTLSCEQNLNHDAMYWYRQDPGQGLRLIYYSQIVNDFQKGDIAEGYSVSREKKESFPLTVTSAQKNPTAFYLCASSIDLWNTEAFFGQGTRLTVV.

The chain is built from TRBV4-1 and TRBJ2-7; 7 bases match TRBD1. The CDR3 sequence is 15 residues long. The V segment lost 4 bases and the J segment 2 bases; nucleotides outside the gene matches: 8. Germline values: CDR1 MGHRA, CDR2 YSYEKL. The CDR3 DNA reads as TGCGCCAGCAGCCCAGCCGGGACAGCGGCCTACGAGCAGTACTTC. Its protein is CASSPAGTAAYEQYF.

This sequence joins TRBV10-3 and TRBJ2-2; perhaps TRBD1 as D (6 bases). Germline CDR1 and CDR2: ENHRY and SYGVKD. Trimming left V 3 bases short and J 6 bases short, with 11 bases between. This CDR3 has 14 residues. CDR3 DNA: TGTGCCATCAGTGAACAGGGAGCGGCCGGGGAGCTGTTTTTT. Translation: CAISEQGAAGELFF.

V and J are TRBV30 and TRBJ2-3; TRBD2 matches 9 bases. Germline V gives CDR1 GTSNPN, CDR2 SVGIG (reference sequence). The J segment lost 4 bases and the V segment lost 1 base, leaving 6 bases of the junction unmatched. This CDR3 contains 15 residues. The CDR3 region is CAWSGRGGEADTQYF. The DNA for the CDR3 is TGTGCCTGGAGTGGGCGCGGGGGGGAGGCAGATACGCAGTATTTT.

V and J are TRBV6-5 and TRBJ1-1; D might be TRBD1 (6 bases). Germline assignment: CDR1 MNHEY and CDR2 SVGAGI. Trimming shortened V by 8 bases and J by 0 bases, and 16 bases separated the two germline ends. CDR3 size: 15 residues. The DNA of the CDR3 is TGTGCCAGCCATATCGGGGGGGGCCTGAACACTGAAGCTTTCTTT. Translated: CASHIGGGLNTEAFF.

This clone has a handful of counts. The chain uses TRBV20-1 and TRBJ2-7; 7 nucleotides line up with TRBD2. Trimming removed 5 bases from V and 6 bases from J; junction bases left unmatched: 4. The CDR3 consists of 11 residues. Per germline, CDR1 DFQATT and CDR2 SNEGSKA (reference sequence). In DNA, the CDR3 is TGCAGTGCTGGGGGACTAAGCGAGCAGTACTTC. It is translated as CSAGGLSEQYF.

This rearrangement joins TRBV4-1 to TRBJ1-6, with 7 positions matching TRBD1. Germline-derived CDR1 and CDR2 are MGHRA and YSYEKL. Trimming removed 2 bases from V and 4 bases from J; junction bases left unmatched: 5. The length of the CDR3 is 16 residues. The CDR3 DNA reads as TGCGCCAGCAGCCAAACCGGGACAGTTTATAATTCACCCCTCCACTTT. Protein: CASSQTGTVYNSPLHF.

Here the CDR3 reads CASSPPGLIYEQYF. Written as DNA, the CDR3 is TGTGCCAGCTCACCTCCGGGACTCATATACGAGCAGTACTTC. The chain uses TRBV18 and TRBJ2-7, with D tentatively TRBD2 (6 bases). Trimming stripped 3 bases from V and 4 bases from J, with 13 bases between. The germline V gene has CDR1 KGHSH and CDR2 LQKENI. The CDR3 contains 14 residues.

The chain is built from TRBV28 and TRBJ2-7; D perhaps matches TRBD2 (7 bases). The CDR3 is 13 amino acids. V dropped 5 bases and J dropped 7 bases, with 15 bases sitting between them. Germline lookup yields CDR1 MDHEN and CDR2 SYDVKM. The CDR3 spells CASSQWRGGEQYF. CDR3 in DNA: TGTGCCAGCAGTCAGTGGAGGGGGGGAGAGCAGTACTTC.

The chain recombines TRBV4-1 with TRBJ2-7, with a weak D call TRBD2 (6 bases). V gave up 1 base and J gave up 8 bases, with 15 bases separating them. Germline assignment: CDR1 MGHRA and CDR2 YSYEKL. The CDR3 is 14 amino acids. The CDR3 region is CASSQGSGDFKQYF. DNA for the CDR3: TGCGCCAGCAGCCAAGGGTCGGGAGACTTCAAGCAGTACTTC.

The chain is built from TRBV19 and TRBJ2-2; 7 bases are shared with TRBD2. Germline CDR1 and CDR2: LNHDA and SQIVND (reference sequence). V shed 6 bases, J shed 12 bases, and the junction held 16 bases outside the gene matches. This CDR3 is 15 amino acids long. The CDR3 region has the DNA TGTGCCAGTAGCCCAGGACTAGTAACCCTAGAGAAGCTGTTTTTT. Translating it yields CASSPGLVTLEKLFF.